This entry describes one TCR beta chain. This entry is derived from a study of blood T cell repertoires in COVID-19. On the study more broadly: Both acute and convalescent COVID-19 samples were obtained from the United States, Italy and Spain. Sources were T cells, B-cell-depleted T cells, or PBMCs; the material itself was cDNA or gDNA.

The CDR3 covers 15 residues. V was shortened by 2 bases and J by 3 bases, with 10 bases between the two germline ends. Germline V CDR1 and CDR2: SGHTA, FQGNSA. Per the authors' pipeline: Using reference gene primer amplification, nucleated cell counts were estimated. Profiling relied on immunoSEQ multiplex PCR, and the TCRdb table lists in-frame clones only, not all of them. V and J calls and clone size are given by that table; D and trimming were obtained from the DNA. The repertoire holds a few hundred thousand clones, with roughly 82% as singletons. The TCR comes from a woman between 45 and 65 years old with acute or convalescent COVID-19. Sequencing was carried out using peripheral blood. The rearrangement links TRBV7-2 to TRBJ1-4; TRBD1 might be the D (6 bases). The CDR3 region has the DNA TGTGCCAGCAGCTTACAGGGGCCGGCTAATGAAAAACTGTTTTTT. Encoded protein: CASSLQGPANEKLFF.